Below are 26 T cell receptor beta chains sequenced from a single sample in a study of blood T cell repertoires in COVID-19 (dated by TCRdb to the early 2020s). Libraries were made using the immunoSEQ multiplex PCR assay. The table was pulled from immuneACCESS by TCRdb, which kept in-frame rearrangements only. Such tables lose some clones; where checked, under half of the loss comes from unresolved V genes, and the rest has no known cause. The sample yields hundreds of thousands of clones; about nine tenths were counted once. In total, the top ten clones hold 7.2% of the sample. The sample was peripheral blood. The origin of the receptors is a man aged 55 to 70 who had recovered from COVID-19.

The chain couples TRBV21-1 to TRBJ1-6; the DNA was not used to check the table's D call, TRBD1. TRBV21-1 is assigned pseudogene status. This CDR3 spans 14 amino acids. CDR3 nucleotide sequence: TGTGCCAGCAGCAAATTCAAGAGGGGGTCACCCCTCCACTTT. Protein product: CASSKFKRGSPLHF.

CDR3: CASRRDGGAFF. CDR3 nucleotide sequence: TGTGCCAGCAGGCGAGACGGAGGAGCTTTCTTT. The V and J genes are TRBV13 and TRBJ1-1; D gene unclear. V lost 6 bases to trimming and J lost 10 bases, with 12 bases between them. Per the germline V gene, CDR1 is PRHDT and CDR2 is FYEKMQ (reference sequence). This CDR3 comprises 11 residues.

The rearrangement joins TRBV19 to TRBJ1-2; tentative D call: TRBD1 (5 bases). V shed 6 bases and J shed 4 bases, with 18 bases lying between them. The CDR3 has 15 amino acids. The germline gives CDR1 LNHDA, CDR2 SQIVND (reference sequence). The CDR3 coding sequence is TGTGCCAGTAGGAACCAGTGGTCAGGGCGCTATGGCTACACCTTC. Protein: CASRNQWSGRYGYTF.

The chain is built from TRBV3-1 (or the pseudogene TRBV3-2) and TRBJ1-2; 9 nucleotides agree with TRBD1. Germline trimming cut 4 bases from V and 4 bases from J; bases unmatched to any gene: 13. CDR3 length equals 17 residues. From germline, CDR1 is LGHDT and CDR2 YNNKEL (reference sequence). The CDR3 protein is CASSREDRGAHLYGYTF. The DNA for the CDR3 is TGTGCCAGCAGCCGGGAGGACAGGGGCGCCCATCTCTATGGCTACACCTTC.

The chain joins TRBV6-1 to TRBJ1-1, with 8 positions matching TRBD1. The length of the CDR3 is 18 residues. V was clipped by 4 bases and J by 5 bases; unmatched bases: 18. The germline V gene has CDR1 MNHNS and CDR2 SASEGT. The CDR3 region is CASSVSRNAGGMETEAFF. Here the CDR3 DNA reads TGTGCCAGCAGTGTGTCTCGAAATGCAGGGGGCATGGAGACTGAAGCTTTCTTT.

This chain uses TRBV4-2 with TRBJ2-3; 8 nucleotides line up with TRBD2. Per the germline V gene, CDR1 is LGHNA and CDR2 is YNFKEQ. V lost 3 bases to trimming and J lost 6 bases; unmatched junction nucleotides: 8. CDR3 length: 15 residues. The CDR3 region is CASSQGGGPGDTQYF. CDR3 bases: TGTGCCAGCAGCCAGGGCGGGGGGCCAGGGGATACGCAGTATTTT.

This chain links TRBV5-1 with TRBJ2-2; D is perhaps TRBD2 (5 bases). Germline V gene sequence: CDR1 SGHRS, CDR2 YFSETQ. This CDR3 has 18 residues. V was pared by 1 base and J by 0 bases, with 16 bases between. CDR3 amino acids: CASSLRRASLSNTGELFF. In nucleotides, the CDR3 is TGCGCCAGCAGCTTGAGGCGGGCAAGCCTATCGAACACCGGGGAGCTGTTTTTT.

The rearrangement links TRBV14 to TRBJ2-3; no firm D call. CDR1 and CDR2 (germline): SGHDN, FVKESK. V dropped 1 base and J dropped 0 bases, with 5 bases sitting between them. The CDR3 runs to 14 residues. CDR3 sequence (DNA): TGTGCCAGCAGCCAAGTTTCTAGCACAGATACGCAGTATTTT. It is translated as CASSQVSSTDTQYF.

In the case of this clone: Sequence at one end of the junction differs from germline and may be a read error. The genes are TRBV5-5 and TRBJ1-1, with 7 bases aligning to TRBD1. The CDR3 length is 9 residues. Germline CDR1 reads SGHKS; CDR2 reads YYEKEE (reference sequence). The CDR3 reads CASSPDRSF. CDR3 DNA: TGTGCCAGCAGCCCGGACAGGAGCTTT.

This clone was seen a single time. The chain recombines TRBV5-1 with TRBJ1-4; 7 bases line up with TRBD1. Looked up from germline, CDR1 is SGHRS and CDR2 is YFSETQ. The CDR3 runs to 15 residues. The junction had 6 bases not matched to a gene; V was cut back by 4 bases and J by 3 bases. The CDR3 DNA is TGCGCCAGCAGCCTAAGACAGGGTCCTAATGAAAAACTGTTTTTT. Translation gives CASSLRQGPNEKLFF.

The chain employs TRBV6-2 or TRBV6-3 and TRBJ1-1; 8 bases match TRBD1. The CDR3 is made up of 17 amino acids. CDR1 is MNHEY, CDR2 SVGEGT, per germline. Trimming at V came to 4 bases and at J to 1 base, leaving 11 bases not matched to a gene. CDR3 DNA sequence: TGTGCCAGCAGTTCCGACAGGGGCGCCACCGAGAACACTGAAGCTTTCTTT. Protein: CASSSDRGATENTEAFF.

The chain is built from TRBV28 and TRBJ2-7; D unclear. The CDR3 contains 13 residues. Trimming took off 3 bases at V and 1 base at J, with 7 bases between the two ends. Germline V CDR1 and CDR2: MDHEN, SYDVKM. The CDR3 nucleotides read TGTGCCAGCAGTTTGGGCAGGTCCTACGAGCAGTACGTC. Its translation: CASSLGRSYEQYV.

The chain combines TRBV30 with TRBJ2-5; D may be TRBD2 (6 bases). The germline V gene encodes CDR1 GTSNPN and CDR2 SVGIG (reference sequence). The CDR3 extends over 16 amino acids. V was clipped by 7 bases and J by 5 bases, with 26 bases between them. CDR3 DNA sequence: TGTGCCTCTACTTGGGGCTGGAGGGGCAAGGGGGAGACCCAGTACTTC. The encoded protein is CASTWGWRGKGETQYF. The full variable domain, its missing parts supplied by reference TRBV30 and TRBJ2-5, is SQTIHQWPATLVQPVGSPLSLECTVEGTSNPNLYWYRQAAGRGLQLLFYSVGIGQISSEVPQNLSASRPQDRQFILSSKKLLLSDSGFYLCASTWGWRGKGETQYFGPGTRLLVL.

The chain carries TRBV5-6 and TRBJ1-5, with D possibly matching TRBD1 (5 bases). V was cut by 1 base and J by 7 bases, with 18 bases left in between. CDR1 is SGHDT and CDR2 is YYEEEE in the germline V gene. This CDR3 is 16 amino acids long. The CDR3 reads CASSLFGREGSQPQHF. As DNA, the CDR3 is TGTGCCAGCAGCTTGTTTGGCAGGGAGGGAAGCCAGCCCCAGCATTTT.

V gene TRBV6-5 combines with J gene TRBJ1-2; D possibly corresponds to TRBD1 (5 bases). Trimming cost V 6 bases and J 0 bases, with 11 bases left between them. The length of the CDR3 is 14 residues. Germline CDR1 MNHEY, CDR2 SVGAGI. CDR3 DNA: TGTGCCAGCAGGCTGACAGTCGCTAACTATGGCTACACCTTC. It translates to CASRLTVANYGYTF.

V usage is TRBV5-8 and J usage is TRBJ1-4; a weak D match, TRBD1 (5 bases). Germline V gene data show CDR1 as SGHTS and CDR2 as YDEGEE. Trimming left V 8 bases short and J 8 bases short, with 22 bases between. There are 15 residues in the CDR3. The CDR3 region is CASNYGSHRIEKLFF. The CDR3 DNA is TGTGCCAGTAATTACGGGAGTCACAGGATCGAAAAACTGTTTTTT.

This sequence joins TRBV6-1 and TRBJ2-5; 7 nucleotides line up with TRBD2. Germline CDR1 is MNHNS and CDR2 is SASEGT. The CDR3 runs 17 residues. The junction had 14 bases not matched to a gene; V was cut back by 1 base and J by 6 bases. The CDR3 nucleotides read TGTGCCAGCAGTGAAGGATTGACGGGGGGTTATCTTAAGACCCAGTACTTC. Translated: CASSEGLTGGYLKTQYF.

The chain recombines TRBV6-5 with TRBJ2-2; TRBD1 matches 10 bases. Germline trimming cut 10 bases from V and 2 bases from J; bases unmatched to any gene: 7. Germline V gene lookup returns CDR1 MNHEY and CDR2 SVGAGI. There are 15 residues in the CDR3. The CDR3 DNA sequence: TGTGCCACGTATGACAGGGGGCTCAACACCGGGGAGCTGTTTTTT. This translates into CATYDRGLNTGELFF.

The chain carries TRBV10-2 and TRBJ1-2; 8 bases are shared with TRBD1. From germline, CDR1 is WSHSY and CDR2 SAAADI. After removal of 5 bases from V and 8 bases from J, the junction contained 10 bases not matched to a gene. The CDR3 extends over 14 amino acids. The chain's CDR3 is CASSTGGGFLGYTF. CDR3 in DNA: TGCGCCAGCAGTACAGGGGGTGGTTTTCTCGGCTACACCTTC.

The chain employs TRBV11-1 and TRBJ1-4; D call uncertain. Trimming stripped 5 bases from V and 5 bases from J, with 12 bases between. The CDR3 has 14 residues. From germline, CDR1 is SGHAT and CDR2 FQDESV (reference sequence). For the CDR3, the DNA is TGTGCCAGCAGCAGCAGGCATGAAAATGAAAAACTGTTTTTT. Its protein is CASSSRHENEKLFF.

J is TRBJ1-6 and V is TRBV28, with TRBD1 as a possible D gene (6 bases). CDR3 length: 14 residues. From germline, CDR1 is MDHEN and CDR2 SYDVKM. Trimming pared 2 bases from V and 10 bases from J, leaving 12 bases between. The CDR3 sequence is CASSLQGRGSPLHF. Written as DNA, the CDR3 is TGTGCCAGCAGTTTACAGGGGAGAGGATCACCCCTCCACTTT.

V and J are TRBV28 and TRBJ2-7; TRBD2 matches 8 bases. Trimming took 4 bases from V and 2 from J; bases not matched to a gene: 10. Germline CDR1 is MDHEN and CDR2 is SYDVKM. The CDR3 spans 16 residues. The CDR3 bases are TGTGCCAGCAGTTCCTCGGGGGGGGTTGGGACCTACGAGCAGTACTTC. It translates to CASSSSGGVGTYEQYF.

The V gene is TRBV7-6, the J gene TRBJ2-3; maybe TRBD2 (7 bases). Germline CDR1 and CDR2: SGHVS and FNYEAQ. The V end lost 5 bases, the J end lost 2 bases, and 17 bases lay between the germline ends. The CDR3 runs 16 residues. In DNA, the CDR3 is TGTGCCAGCAGCCCCGGGCAGGGGAGGGCCACAGATACGCAGTATTTT. It translates to CASSPGQGRATDTQYF.

This clone was picked up one time. The V and J genes are TRBV6-5 and TRBJ1-6, with D unresolved. The CDR3 is made up of 15 amino acids. V lost 8 bases and J 0 bases, leaving 11 bases between the germline ends. Germline CDR1 MNHEY, CDR2 SVGAGI. Written as DNA, the CDR3 is TGTGCCAGCTGGGCCGAAAGCTCCTATAATTCACCCCTCCACTTT. Translation: CASWAESSYNSPLHF.

The rearrangement uses TRBV9 and TRBJ2-1; maybe TRBD2 (5 bases). The ends were cut back, 3 bases at V and 9 bases at J, with 16 bases in the middle. Germline assignment: CDR1 SGDLS and CDR2 YYNGEE. This CDR3 region has 14 residues. The CDR3 reads CASSDALMRVEQFF. Here the CDR3 DNA reads TGTGCCAGCAGCGACGCCCTGATGCGGGTTGAGCAGTTCTTC.

V usage is TRBV19 and J usage is TRBJ1-1, with D possibly TRBD1 on 5 matching bases. This CDR3 comprises 16 residues. V lost 5 bases and J lost 4, with 20 bases in between. Germline V lookup: CDR1 LNHDA, CDR2 SQIVND (reference sequence). Here the CDR3 DNA reads TGTGCCAGTAGTCTGGGGCCCTTGATATCCCCCACTGAAGCTTTCTTT. Encoded protein: CASSLGPLISPTEAFF.